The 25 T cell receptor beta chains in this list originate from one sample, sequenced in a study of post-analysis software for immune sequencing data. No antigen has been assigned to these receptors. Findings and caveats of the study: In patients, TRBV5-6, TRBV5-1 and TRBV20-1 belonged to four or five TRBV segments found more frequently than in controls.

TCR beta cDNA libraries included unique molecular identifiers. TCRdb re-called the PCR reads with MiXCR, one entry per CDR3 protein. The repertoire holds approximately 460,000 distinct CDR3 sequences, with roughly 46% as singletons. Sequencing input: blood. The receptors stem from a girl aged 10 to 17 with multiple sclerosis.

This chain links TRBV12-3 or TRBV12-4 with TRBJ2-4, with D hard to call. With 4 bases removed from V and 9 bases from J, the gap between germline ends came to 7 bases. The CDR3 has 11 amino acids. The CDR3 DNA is TGTGCCAGCAGTTGGGGAATCATTCAGTACTTC. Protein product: CASSWGIIQYF.

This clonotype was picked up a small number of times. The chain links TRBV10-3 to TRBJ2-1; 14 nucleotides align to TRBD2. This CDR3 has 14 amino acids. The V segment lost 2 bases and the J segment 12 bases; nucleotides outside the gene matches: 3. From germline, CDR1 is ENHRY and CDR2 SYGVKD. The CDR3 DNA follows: TGTGCCATCAGTGAGGGGACTAGCGGGAGTTTGCAGTTCTTC. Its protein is CAISEGTSGSLQFF.

The CDR3 reads CASSFVLGEAFF. Written as DNA, the CDR3 is TGTGCCAGCAGCTTTGTACTAGGGGAGGCTTTCTTT. This chain uses TRBV5-4 with TRBJ1-1, with D perhaps matching TRBD1 (5 bases). Trimming cost V 2 bases and J 11 bases, with 13 bases left between them. The CDR3 is made up of 12 amino acids. CDR1 and CDR2 from the germline V gene are SGHNT and YYREEE (reference sequence).

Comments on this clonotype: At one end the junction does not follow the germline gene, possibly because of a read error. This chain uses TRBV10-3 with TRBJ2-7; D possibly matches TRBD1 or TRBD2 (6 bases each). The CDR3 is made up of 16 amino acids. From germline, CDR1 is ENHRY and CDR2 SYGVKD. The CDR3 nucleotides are TGTGCCATCGGTGAGTCTGAGGGGGGCTTATCCTACGAGCAGTACTTC. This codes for CAIGESEGGLSYEQYF.

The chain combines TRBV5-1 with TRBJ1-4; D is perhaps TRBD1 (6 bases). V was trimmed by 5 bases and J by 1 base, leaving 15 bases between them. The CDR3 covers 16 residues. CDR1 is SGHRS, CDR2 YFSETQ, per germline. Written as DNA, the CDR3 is TGCGCCAGCAGATTCACCGGACAGAGAACTAATGAAAAACTGTTTTTT. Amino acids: CASRFTGQRTNEKLFF.

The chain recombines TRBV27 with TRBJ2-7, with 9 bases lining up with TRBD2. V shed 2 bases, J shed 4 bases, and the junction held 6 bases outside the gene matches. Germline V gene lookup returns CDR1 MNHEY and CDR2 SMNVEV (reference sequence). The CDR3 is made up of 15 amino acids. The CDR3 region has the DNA TGTGCCAGCAGTTTAGTAGGGACTAGCCCTTACGAGCAGTACTTC. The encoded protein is CASSLVGTSPYEQYF.

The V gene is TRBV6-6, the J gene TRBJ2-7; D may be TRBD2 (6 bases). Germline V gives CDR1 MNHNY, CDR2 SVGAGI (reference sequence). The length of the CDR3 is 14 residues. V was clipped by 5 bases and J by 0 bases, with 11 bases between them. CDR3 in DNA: TGTGCCAGCAGTCAGGGACTCTTCTCCTACGAGCAGTACTTC. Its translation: CASSQGLFSYEQYF.

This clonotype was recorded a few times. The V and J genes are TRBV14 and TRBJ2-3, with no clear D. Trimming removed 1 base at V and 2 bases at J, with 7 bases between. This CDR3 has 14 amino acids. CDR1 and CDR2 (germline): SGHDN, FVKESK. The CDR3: CASSQGLYTDTQYF. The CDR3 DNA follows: TGTGCCAGCAGCCAAGGCCTTTACACAGATACGCAGTATTTT.

For the CDR3, the DNA is TGTGCCAGCAGTTTATATGGGGACAATCTAGCCAAAAACATTCAGTACTTC. It is translated as CASSLYGDNLAKNIQYF. The V call is TRBV27, the J call TRBJ2-4; a weak D match, TRBD1 (6 bases). V gave up 1 base and J gave up 0 bases, with 13 bases separating them. CDR1 and CDR2 from the germline V gene are MNHEY and SMNVEV (reference sequence). The CDR3 spans 17 residues.

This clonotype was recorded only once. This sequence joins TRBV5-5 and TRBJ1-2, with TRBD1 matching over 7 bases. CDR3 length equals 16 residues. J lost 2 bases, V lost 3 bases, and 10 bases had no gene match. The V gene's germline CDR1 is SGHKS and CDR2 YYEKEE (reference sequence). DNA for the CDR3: TGTGCCAGCAGCTCGCCCGACAGGGTTTGGAACTATGGCTACACCTTC. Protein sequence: CASSSPDRVWNYGYTF. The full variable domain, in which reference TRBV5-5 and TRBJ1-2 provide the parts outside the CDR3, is DAGVTQSPTHLIKTRGQQVTLRCSPISGHKSVSWYQQVLGQGPQFIFQYYEKEERGRGNFPDRFSARQFPNYSSELNVNALLLGDSALYLCASSSPDRVWNYGYTFGSGTRLTVV.

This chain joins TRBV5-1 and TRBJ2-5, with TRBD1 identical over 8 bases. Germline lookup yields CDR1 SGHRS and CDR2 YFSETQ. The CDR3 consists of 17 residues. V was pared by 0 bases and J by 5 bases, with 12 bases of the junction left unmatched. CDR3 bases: TGCGCCAGCAGCTTGGCCGAGGCCTCAGGGGGCTCGGAGACCCAGTACTTC. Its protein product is CASSLAEASGGSETQYF.

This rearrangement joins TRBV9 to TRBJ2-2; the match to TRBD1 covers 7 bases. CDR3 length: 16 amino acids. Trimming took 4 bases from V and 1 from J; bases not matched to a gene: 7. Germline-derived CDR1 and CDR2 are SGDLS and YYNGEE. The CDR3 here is CASSLRQGRNTGELFF. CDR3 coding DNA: TGTGCCAGCAGCCTGCGACAGGGTAGGAACACCGGGGAGCTGTTTTTT.

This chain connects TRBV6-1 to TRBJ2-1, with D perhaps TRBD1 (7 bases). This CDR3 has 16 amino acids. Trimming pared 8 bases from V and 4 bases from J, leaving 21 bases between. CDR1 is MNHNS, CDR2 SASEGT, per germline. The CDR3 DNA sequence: TGTGCCAGCGGAAGCCCAGGGGGGCCGTGGTACAATGAGCAGTTCTTC. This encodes CASGSPGGPWYNEQFF.

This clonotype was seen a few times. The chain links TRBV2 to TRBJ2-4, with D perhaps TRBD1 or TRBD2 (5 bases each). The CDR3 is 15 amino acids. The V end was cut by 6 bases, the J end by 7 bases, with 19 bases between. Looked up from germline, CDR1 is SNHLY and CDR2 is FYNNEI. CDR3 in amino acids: CASSDYQGRGNIQYF. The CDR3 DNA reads TGTGCCAGCAGCGACTATCAGGGCCGCGGCAACATTCAGTACTTC.

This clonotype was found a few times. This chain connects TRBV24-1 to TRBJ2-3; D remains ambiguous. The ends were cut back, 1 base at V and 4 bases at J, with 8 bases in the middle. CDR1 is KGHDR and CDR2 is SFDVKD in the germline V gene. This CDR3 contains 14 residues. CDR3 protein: CATSDFPRADTQYF. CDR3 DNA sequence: TGTGCCACCAGTGATTTTCCCCGAGCAGATACGCAGTATTTT.

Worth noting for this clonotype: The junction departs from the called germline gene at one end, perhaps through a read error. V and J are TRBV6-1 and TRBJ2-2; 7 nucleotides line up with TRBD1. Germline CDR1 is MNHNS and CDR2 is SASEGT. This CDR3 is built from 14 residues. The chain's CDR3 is CASSQARGPGELFF. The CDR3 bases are TGTGCCAGCAGTCAAGCGAGGGGGCCCGGGGAGCTGTTTTTT.

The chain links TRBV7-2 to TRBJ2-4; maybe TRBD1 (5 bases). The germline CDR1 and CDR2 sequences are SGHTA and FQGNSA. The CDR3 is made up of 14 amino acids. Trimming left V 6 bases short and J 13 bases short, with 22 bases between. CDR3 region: CASSYSQGSNQQYF. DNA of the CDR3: TGTGCCAGCAGTTACTCCCAGGGTTCAAATCAACAGTACTTC.

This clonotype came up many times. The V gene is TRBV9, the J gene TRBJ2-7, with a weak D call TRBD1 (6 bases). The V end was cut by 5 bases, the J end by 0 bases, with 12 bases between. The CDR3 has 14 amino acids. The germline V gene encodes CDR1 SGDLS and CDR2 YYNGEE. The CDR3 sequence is CASSLGGDSYEQYF. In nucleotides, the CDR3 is TGTGCCAGCAGTCTAGGGGGTGACTCCTACGAGCAGTACTTC.

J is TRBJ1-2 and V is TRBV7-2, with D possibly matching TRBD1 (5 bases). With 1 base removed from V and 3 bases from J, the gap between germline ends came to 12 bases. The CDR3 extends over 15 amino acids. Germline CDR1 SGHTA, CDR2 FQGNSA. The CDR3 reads CASSLVGTRDYGYTF. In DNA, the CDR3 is TGTGCCAGCAGCTTAGTCGGGACCAGGGACTATGGCTACACCTTC. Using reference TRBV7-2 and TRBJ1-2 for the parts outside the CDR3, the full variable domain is GAGVSQSPSNKVTEKGKDVELRCDPISGHTALYWYRQSLGQGLEFLIYFQGNSAPDKSGLPSDRFSAERTGGSVSTLTIQRTQQEDSAVYLCASSLVGTRDYGYTFGSGTRLTVV.

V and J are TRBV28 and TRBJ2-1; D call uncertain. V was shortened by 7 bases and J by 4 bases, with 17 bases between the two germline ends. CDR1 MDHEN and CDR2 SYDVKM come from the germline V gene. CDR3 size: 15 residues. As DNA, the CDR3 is TGTGCCAGCACCCAAGACGGCGAGCAATACAATGAGCAGTTCTTC. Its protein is CASTQDGEQYNEQFF.

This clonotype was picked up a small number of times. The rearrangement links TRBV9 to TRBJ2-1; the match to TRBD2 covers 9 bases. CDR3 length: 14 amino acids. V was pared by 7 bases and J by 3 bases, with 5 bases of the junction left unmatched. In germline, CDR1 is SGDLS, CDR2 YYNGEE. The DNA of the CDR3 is TGTGCCAGCGCGGTAGCGGGAGTCTACAATGAGCAGTTCTTC. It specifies CASAVAGVYNEQFF.

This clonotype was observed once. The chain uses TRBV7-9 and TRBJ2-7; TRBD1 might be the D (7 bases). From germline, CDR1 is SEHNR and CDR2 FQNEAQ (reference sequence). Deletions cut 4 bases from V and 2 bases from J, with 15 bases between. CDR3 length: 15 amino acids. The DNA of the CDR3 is TGTGCCAGCAGCTCCGGCGGGACAGACGCCTACGAGCAGTACTTC. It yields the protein CASSSGGTDAYEQYF. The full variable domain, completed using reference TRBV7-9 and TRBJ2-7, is DTGVSQNPRHKITKRGQNVTFRCDPISEHNRLYWYRQTLGQGPEFLTYFQNEAQLEKSRLLSDRFSAERPKGSFSTLEIQRTEQGDSAMYLCASSSGGTDAYEQYFGPGTRLTVT.

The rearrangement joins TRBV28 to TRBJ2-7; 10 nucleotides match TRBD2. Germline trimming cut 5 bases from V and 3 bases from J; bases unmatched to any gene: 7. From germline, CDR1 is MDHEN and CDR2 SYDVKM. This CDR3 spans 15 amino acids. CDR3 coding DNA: TGTGCCAGCAGTGTAACTAGCGGGATTAGCTACGAGCAGTACTTC. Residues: CASSVTSGISYEQYF.

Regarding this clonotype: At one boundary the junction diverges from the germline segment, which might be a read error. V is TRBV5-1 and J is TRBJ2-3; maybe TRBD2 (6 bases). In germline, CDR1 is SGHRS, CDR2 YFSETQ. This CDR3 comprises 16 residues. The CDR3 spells CAGSLGGSGSTDTQYF. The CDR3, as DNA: TGCGCCGGCAGCTTGGGTGGCAGCGGGAGCACAGATACGCAGTATTTT.

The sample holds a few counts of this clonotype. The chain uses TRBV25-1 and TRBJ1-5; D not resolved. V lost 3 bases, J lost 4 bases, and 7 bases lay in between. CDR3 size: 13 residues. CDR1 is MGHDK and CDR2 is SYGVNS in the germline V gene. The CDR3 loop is CASSEGENQPQHF. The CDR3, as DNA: TGTGCCAGCAGTGAGGGTGAGAATCAGCCCCAGCATTTT. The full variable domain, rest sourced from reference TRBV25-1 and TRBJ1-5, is EADIYQTPRYLVIGTGKKITLECSQTMGHDKMYWYQQDPGMELHLIHYSYGVNSTEKGDLSSESTVSRIRTEHFPLTLESARPSHTSQYLCASSEGENQPQHFGDGTRLSIL.